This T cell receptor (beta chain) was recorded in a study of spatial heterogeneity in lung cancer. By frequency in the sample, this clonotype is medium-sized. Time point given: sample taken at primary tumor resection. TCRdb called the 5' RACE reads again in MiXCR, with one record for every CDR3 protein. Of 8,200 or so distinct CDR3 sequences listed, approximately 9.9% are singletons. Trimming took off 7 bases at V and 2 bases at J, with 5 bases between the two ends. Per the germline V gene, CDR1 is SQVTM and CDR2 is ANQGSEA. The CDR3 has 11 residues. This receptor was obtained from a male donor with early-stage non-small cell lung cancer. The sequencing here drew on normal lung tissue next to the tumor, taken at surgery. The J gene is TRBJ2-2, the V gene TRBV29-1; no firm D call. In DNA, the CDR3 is TGCAGCGGCACAAACACCGGGGAGCTGTTTTTT. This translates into CSGTNTGELFF.